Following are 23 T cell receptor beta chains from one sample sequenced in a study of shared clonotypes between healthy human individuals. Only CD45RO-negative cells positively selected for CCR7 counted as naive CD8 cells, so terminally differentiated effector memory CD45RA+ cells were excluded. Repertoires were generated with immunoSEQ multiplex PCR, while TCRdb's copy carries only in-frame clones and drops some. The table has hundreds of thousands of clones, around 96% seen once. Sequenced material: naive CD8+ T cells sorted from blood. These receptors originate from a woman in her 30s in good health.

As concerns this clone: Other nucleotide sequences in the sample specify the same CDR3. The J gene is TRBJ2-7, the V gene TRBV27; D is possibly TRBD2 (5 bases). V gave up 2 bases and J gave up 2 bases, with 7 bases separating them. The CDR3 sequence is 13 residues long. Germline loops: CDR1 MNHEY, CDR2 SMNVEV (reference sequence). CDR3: CASSLSGAYEQYF. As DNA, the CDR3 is TGTGCCAGCAGTTTAAGCGGTGCCTACGAGCAGTACTTC.

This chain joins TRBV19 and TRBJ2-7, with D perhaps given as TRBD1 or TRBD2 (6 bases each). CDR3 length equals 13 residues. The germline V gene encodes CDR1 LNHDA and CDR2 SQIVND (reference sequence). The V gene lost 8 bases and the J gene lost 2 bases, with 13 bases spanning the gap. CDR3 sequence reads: CASGGDTAYEQYF. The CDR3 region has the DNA TGTGCCAGTGGAGGGGACACTGCCTACGAGCAGTACTTC.

CDR3 residues: CASSLWQGARAKNIQYF. The CDR3 nucleotides are TGTGCCAGCAGCTTATGGCAGGGGGCGAGGGCCAAAAACATTCAGTACTTC. The chain combines TRBV11-2 with TRBJ2-4, with 8 bases fitting TRBD1. The CDR3 is made up of 17 amino acids. Trimming took 2 bases from V and 1 from J; bases not matched to a gene: 7. Germline V gene data show CDR1 as SGHAT and CDR2 as FQNNGV. The entire variable domain, with the rest obtained from reference TRBV11-2 and TRBJ2-4, is as follows: EAGVAQSPRYKIIEKRQSVAFWCNPISGHATLYWYQQILGQGPKLLIQFQNNGVVDDSQLPKDRFSAERLKGVDSTLKIQPAKLEDSAVYLCASSLWQGARAKNIQYFGAGTRLSVL.

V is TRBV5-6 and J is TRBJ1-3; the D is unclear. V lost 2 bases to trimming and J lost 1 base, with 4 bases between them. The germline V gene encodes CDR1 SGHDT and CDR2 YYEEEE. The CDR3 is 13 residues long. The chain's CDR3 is CASSFGSGNTIYF. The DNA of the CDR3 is TGTGCCAGCAGCTTCGGATCTGGAAACACCATATATTTT. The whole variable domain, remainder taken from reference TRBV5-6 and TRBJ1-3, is DAGVTQSPTHLIKTRGQQVTLRCSPKSGHDTVSWYQQALGQGPQFIFQYYEEEERQRGNFPDRFSGHQFPNYSSELNVNALLLGDSALYLCASSFGSGNTIYFGEGSWLTVV.

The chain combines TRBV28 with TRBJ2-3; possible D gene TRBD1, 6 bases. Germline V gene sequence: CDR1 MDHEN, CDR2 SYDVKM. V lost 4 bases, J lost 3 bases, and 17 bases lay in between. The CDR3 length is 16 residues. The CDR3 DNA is TGTGCCAGCAGTTCACTCAGACAGGAAGGTACAGATACGCAGTATTTT. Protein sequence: CASSSLRQEGTDTQYF.

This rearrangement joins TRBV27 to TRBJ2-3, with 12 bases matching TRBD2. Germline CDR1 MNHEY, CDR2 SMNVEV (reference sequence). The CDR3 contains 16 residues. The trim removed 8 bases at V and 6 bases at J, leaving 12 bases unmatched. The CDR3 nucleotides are TGTGCCAGCGGGACACTAGCGGGGGGTTTTCTTGATACGCAGTATTTT. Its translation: CASGTLAGGFLDTQYF.

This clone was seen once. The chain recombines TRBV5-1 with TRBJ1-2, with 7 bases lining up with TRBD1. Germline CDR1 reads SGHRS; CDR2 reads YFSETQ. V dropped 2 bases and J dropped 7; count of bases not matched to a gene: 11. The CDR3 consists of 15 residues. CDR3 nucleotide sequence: TGCGCCAGCAGCTTAGACTTGACAGGGTTTTCTGGCTACACCTTC. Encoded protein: CASSLDLTGFSGYTF.

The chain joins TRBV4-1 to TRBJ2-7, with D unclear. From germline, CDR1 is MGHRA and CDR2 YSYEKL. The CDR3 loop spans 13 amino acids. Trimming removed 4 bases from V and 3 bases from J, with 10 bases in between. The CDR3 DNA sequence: TGCGCCAGCAGCCTGTCAGTCCTCTACGAGCAGTACTTC. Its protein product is CASSLSVLYEQYF.

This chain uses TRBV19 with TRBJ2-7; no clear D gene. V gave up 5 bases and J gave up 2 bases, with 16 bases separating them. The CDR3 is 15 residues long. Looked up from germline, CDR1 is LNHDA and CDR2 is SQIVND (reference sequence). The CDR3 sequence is CASSPTSLQPYEQYF. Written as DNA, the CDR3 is TGTGCCAGTAGTCCAACATCGCTCCAACCCTACGAGCAGTACTTC. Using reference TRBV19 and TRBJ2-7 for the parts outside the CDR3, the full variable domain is DGGITQSPKYLFRKEGQNVTLSCEQNLNHDAMYWYRQDPGQGLRLIYYSQIVNDFQKGDIAEGYSVSREKKESFPLTVTSAQKNPTAFYLCASSPTSLQPYEQYFGPGTRLTVT.

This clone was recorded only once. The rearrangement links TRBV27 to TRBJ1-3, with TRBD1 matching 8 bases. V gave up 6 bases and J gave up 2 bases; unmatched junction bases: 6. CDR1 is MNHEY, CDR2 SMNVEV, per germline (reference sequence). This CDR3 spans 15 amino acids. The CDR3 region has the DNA TGTGCCAGCAGGCAAACAGGGGGAGCTGGAAACACCATATATTTT. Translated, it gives CASRQTGGAGNTIYF.

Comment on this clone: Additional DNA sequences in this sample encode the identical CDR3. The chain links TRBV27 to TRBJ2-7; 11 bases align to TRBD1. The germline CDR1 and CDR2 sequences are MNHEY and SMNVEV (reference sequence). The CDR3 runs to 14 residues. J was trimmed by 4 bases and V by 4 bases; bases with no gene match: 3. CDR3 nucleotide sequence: TGTGCCAGCAGTTCCGGGACAGGGGGGTACGAGCAGTACTTC. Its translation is CASSSGTGGYEQYF.

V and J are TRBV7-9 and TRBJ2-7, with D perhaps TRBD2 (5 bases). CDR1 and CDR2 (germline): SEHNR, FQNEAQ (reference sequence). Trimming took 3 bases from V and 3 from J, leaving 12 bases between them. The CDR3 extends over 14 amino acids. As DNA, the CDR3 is TGTGCCAGCAGCTTGGCGGGCGTTAGCTACGAGCAGTACTTC. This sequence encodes CASSLAGVSYEQYF.

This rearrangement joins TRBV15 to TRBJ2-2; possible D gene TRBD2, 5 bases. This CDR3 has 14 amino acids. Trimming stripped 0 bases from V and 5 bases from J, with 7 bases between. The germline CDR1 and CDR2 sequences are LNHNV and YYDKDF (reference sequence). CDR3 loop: CATSREWETGELFF. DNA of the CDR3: TGTGCCACCAGCAGAGAGTGGGAGACCGGGGAGCTGTTTTTT.

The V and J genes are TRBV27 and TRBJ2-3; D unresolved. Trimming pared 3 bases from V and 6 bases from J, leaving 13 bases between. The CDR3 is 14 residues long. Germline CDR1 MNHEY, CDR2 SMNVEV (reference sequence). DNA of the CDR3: TGTGCCAGCAGTTTGGGCACGAATTCGGATACGCAGTATTTT. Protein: CASSLGTNSDTQYF.

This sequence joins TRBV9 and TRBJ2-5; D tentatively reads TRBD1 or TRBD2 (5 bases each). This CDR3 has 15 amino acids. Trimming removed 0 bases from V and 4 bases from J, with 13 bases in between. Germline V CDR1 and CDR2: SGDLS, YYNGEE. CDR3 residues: CASSVATRGRETQYF. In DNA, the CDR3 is TGTGCCAGCAGCGTAGCTACTAGGGGTCGAGAGACCCAGTACTTC.

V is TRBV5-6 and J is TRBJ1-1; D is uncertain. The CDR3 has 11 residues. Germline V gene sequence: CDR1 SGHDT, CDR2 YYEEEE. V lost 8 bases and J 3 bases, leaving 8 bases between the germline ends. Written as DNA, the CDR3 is TGTGCCAGACAAGCGCACACTGAAGCTTTCTTT. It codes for CARQAHTEAFF.

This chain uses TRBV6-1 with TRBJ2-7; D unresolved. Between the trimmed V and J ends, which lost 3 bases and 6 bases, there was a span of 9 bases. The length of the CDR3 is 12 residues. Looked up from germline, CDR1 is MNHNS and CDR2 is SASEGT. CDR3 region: CASSELSIEQYF. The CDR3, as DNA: TGTGCCAGCAGTGAGTTGTCGATCGAGCAGTACTTC.

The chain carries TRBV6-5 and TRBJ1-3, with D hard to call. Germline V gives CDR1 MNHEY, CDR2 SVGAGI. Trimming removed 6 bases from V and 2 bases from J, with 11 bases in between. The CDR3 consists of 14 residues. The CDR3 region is CASSPGGPGNTIYF. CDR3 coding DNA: TGTGCCAGCAGCCCCGGAGGACCTGGAAACACCATATATTTT.

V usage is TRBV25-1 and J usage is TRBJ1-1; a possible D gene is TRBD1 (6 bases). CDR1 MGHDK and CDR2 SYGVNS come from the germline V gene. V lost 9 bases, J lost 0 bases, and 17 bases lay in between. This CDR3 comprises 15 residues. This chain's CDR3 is CASGAGGRVNTEAFF. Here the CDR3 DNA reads TGTGCCAGTGGAGCGGGGGGCAGGGTGAACACTGAAGCTTTCTTT.

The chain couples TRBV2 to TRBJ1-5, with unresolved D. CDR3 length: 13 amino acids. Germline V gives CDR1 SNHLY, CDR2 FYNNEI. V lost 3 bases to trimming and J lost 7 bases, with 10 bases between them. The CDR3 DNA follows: TGTGCCAGCAGTGAGCGAGGGCGGCAGCCCCAGCATTTT. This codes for CASSERGRQPQHF.

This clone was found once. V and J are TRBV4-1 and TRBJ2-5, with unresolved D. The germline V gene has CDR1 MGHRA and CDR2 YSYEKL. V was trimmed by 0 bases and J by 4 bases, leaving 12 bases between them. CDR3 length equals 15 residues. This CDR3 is CASSQDFANLETQYF. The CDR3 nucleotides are TGCGCCAGCAGCCAAGATTTCGCCAATTTAGAGACCCAGTACTTC.

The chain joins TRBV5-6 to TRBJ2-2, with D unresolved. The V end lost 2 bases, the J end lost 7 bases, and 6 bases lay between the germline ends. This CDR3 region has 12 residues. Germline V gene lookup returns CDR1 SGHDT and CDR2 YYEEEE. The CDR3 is CASSLSNGELFF. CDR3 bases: TGTGCCAGCAGCTTATCTAACGGGGAGCTGTTTTTT.

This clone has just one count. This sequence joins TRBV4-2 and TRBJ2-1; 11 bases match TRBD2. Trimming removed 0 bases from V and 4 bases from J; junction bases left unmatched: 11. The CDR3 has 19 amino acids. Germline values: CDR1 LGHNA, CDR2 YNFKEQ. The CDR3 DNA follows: TGTGCCAGCAGCCAAGAAATTAGCGGGAGGGCCCCCGGGTACAATGAGCAGTTCTTC. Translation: CASSQEISGRAPGYNEQFF.